The next 17 T cell receptor beta chains were all read from a single sample in a study of T cells in women clearing cervical HPV infection. The table came from immunoSEQ multiplex PCR; TCRdb's copy has only in-frame clones and leaves some out. This sample's table has about 27,000 clones. Sequenced material: blood buffy coat. These receptors all stem from a woman aged 18-69 years with a cervical HPV16 infection that either progressed to CIN3+ or cleared (not recorded which).

Remarks on this clone: Compared with germline, one end of the junction differs, possibly owing to a read error. The read ends 3 residues early relative to the CDR3; the germline J gene fills the gap. The chain uses TRBV20-1 and TRBJ2-5; 9 bases are a match to TRBD1. The germline CDR1 and CDR2 sequences are DFQATT and SNEGSKA (reference sequence). The CDR3 totals 14 residues. CDR3 DNA, as far as it was read: TGCAGTGCTGGAGAGGACAGGGGAGGAGAGACC. It codes for CSAGEDRGGET. The whole CDR3 protein is CSAGEDRGGETQYF.

Worth noting for this clone: Read sequence stops 3 residues before the CDR3 end, and the germline J gene provides the missing end. The chain has TRBV11-1 and TRBJ2-3, with 7 bases that match TRBD1. The CDR3 loop spans 14 amino acids. Germline V gene data show CDR1 as SGHAT and CDR2 as FQDESV (reference sequence). CDR3 in amino acids: CASTPGDRQETQYF. CDR3 DNA (partial): TGTGCCAGCACCCCCGGGGACAGACAAGAGACG.

About this clone itself: The CDR3 goes on 3 residues after the read ends, and that part is filled in from the germline J gene. The chain recombines TRBV19 with TRBJ1-1, with D possibly being TRBD1 (6 bases). CDR3 length: 12 amino acids. Germline CDR1 is LNHDA and CDR2 is SQIVND (reference sequence). The chain's CDR3 is CASSMGAREAFF. The sequenced part of the CDR3 DNA is TGTGCCAGTAGTATGGGGGCGCGGGAA.

Remarks on this clone: The missing CDR3 end, 3 residues past where the read stops, is filled in from the germline J gene. The chain carries TRBV7-6 and TRBJ1-2; the D gene is possibly TRBD1 (6 bases). This CDR3 has 13 amino acids. Germline CDR1 and CDR2: SGHVS and FNYEAQ. CDR3 in amino acids: CASSFQGRDTYTF. Incomplete CDR3 DNA: TGTGCCAGCAGCTTCCAGGGGCGGGATACC.

On this clone: The read ends 3 residues shy of where the CDR3 ends; the end is completed using the germline J gene. The chain recombines TRBV29-1 with TRBJ1-5, with 8 bases identical to TRBD1. Per the germline V gene, CDR1 is SQVTM and CDR2 is ANQGSEA. Trimming removed 5 bases from V and 4 bases from J; junction bases left unmatched: 10. The length of the CDR3 is 15 residues. CDR3 DNA, as far as it was read: TGCAGCGTTTCAATTGGACAGGGTTTTAATCAGCCC. Its translation is CSVSIGQGFNQP. The entire CDR3 reads CSVSIGQGFNQPQHF.

As for this clone: The read gets to within 3 residues of the CDR3 end, and the germline J gene fills in the rest. V gene TRBV5-1 combines with J gene TRBJ2-7; no definite D call. Trimming stripped 3 bases from V and 5 bases from J, with 12 bases between. The germline gives CDR1 SGHRS, CDR2 YFSETQ. This CDR3 has 13 residues. This chain's CDR3 is CASSSGTGDEQYF. Incomplete CDR3 DNA: TGCGCCAGCAGCTCCGGTACGGGTGACGAG. The full variable domain, completed using reference TRBV5-1 and TRBJ2-7, is KAGVTQTPRYLIKTRGQQVTLSCSPISGHRSVSWYQQTPGQGLQFLFEYFSETQRNKGNFPGRFSGRQFSNSRSEMNVSTLELGDSALYLCASSSGTGDEQYFGPGTRLTVT.

A word on this clone: The CDR3 end lies 3 residues beyond the end of the read and is filled in from the germline J gene. The rearrangement links TRBV5-6 to TRBJ1-6; the D gene is possibly TRBD1 (6 bases). This CDR3 is 15 amino acids long. Germline values: CDR1 SGHDT, CDR2 YYEEEE. V lost 4 bases to trimming and J lost 5 bases, with 13 bases between them. CDR3 DNA, as far as it was read: TGTGCCAGCAGCCCTGGGGCAGGGGATAATTCACCC. It translates to CASSPGAGDNSP. The full CDR3 reads CASSPGAGDNSPLHF.

As to this clone: From the germline J gene comes the end of the CDR3, since the read stops 3 residues before it. The chain links TRBV2 to TRBJ2-3; the match to TRBD2 covers 12 bases. V gave up 7 bases and J gave up 4 bases; unmatched junction bases: 6. The CDR3 is made up of 15 amino acids. Per the germline V gene, CDR1 is SNHLY and CDR2 is FYNNEI. The CDR3 spells CASIELAGGSDTQYF. CDR3 DNA (partial): TGTGCCAGCATAGAACTAGCGGGAGGTTCAGATACG.

Worth noting for this clone: With the read ending 3 residues before the CDR3 end, the germline J gene is used to fill in that end. V and J are TRBV7-3 and TRBJ2-7, with D possibly being TRBD2 (6 bases). This CDR3 is 15 amino acids long. Germline V gives CDR1 SGHTA, CDR2 FQGTGA. Trimming left V 5 bases short and J 2 bases short, with 16 bases between. The part of the CDR3 DNA that was read is TGTGCCAGCAGCGAAAGGGCCAGCGGGCCCTACGAG. Its translation: CASSERASGPYE. Given in full, the CDR3 is CASSERASGPYEQYF.

The CDR3 sequence is CASSIEGFGKNIQYF. Incomplete CDR3 DNA: TGTGCCAGTAGTATTGAAGGGTTCGGCAAAAACATT. The genes are TRBV19 and TRBJ2-4; D is unclear. From the germline J gene comes the end of the CDR3, since the read stops 3 residues before it. The CDR3 contains 15 residues. V lost 3 bases and J 3 bases, leaving 12 bases between the germline ends. Germline CDR1 and CDR2: LNHDA and SQIVND (reference sequence).

As regards this clone: With the read ending 3 residues before the CDR3 end, the germline J gene is used to fill in that end. The genes are TRBV18 and TRBJ2-4; D is possibly TRBD1 (6 bases). The CDR3 totals 16 residues. Looked up from germline, CDR1 is KGHSH and CDR2 is LQKENI. The part of the CDR3 DNA that was read is TGTGCCAGCTCATTCGGGACACCCGACGTTATCTATGGT. Translated, it gives CASSFGTPDVIYG. The entire CDR3 sequence reads CASSFGTPDVIYGQYF.

Worth noting for this clone: The CDR3 goes on 3 residues after the read ends, and that part is filled in from the germline J gene. The genes are TRBV12-3 or TRBV12-4 and TRBJ2-7; 10 bases fit TRBD2. The CDR3 runs 15 residues. Trimming removed 5 bases from V and 4 bases from J; junction bases left unmatched: 8. The CDR3: CASSIRTSGKYEQYF. The CDR3 bases that were read are TGTGCCAGCAGTATCAGGACTAGCGGTAAATACGAG.

On this clone: The missing CDR3 end, 3 residues past where the read stops, is filled in from the germline J gene. The V and J genes are TRBV20-1 and TRBJ2-7, with TRBD2 matching 13 bases. The CDR3 loop spans 15 amino acids. Germline-derived CDR1 and CDR2 are DFQATT and SNEGSKA (reference sequence). V was clipped by 4 bases and J by 3 bases; unmatched bases: 6. This chain's CDR3 is CSAKLWTSGGYEQYF. CDR3 DNA, as far as it was read: TGCAGTGCTAAACTGTGGACTAGCGGGGGCTACGAG.

Remarks on this clone: The DNA ends 3 residues before the CDR3 does, and the rest of the CDR3 is filled in from the germline J gene. V and J are TRBV5-1 and TRBJ1-2; 9 bases agree with TRBD1. CDR1 and CDR2 from the germline V gene are SGHRS and YFSETQ. V trimming: 3 bases; J trimming: 0 bases; junction bases outside the gene matches: 9. CDR3 length: 17 amino acids. CDR3 bases read: TGCGCCAGCAGCTCAGGACAGGGGCCAAACCCTAACTATGGC. It encodes CASSSGQGPNPNYG. The complete CDR3 reads CASSSGQGPNPNYGYTF.

As for this clone: With the read ending 3 residues before the CDR3 end, the germline J gene is used to fill in that end. J is TRBJ2-1 and V is TRBV2; D is uncertain. V was trimmed by 8 bases and J by 6 bases, leaving 14 bases between them. The germline CDR1 and CDR2 sequences are SNHLY and FYNNEI. The CDR3 sequence is 13 residues long. The CDR3 bases that were read are TGTGCCAGCCACAAGTATCAGAGCAATGAG. Amino acids: CASHKYQSNE. The whole CDR3 region reads CASHKYQSNEQFF. Using reference TRBV2 and TRBJ2-1 for the parts outside the CDR3, the full variable domain is EPEVTQTPSHQVTQMGQEVILRCVPISNHLYFYWYRQILGQKVEFLVSFYNNEISEKSEIFDDQFSVERPDGSNFTLKIRSTKLEDSAMYFCASHKYQSNEQFFGPGTRLTVL.

Turning to this clone: The CDR3 is cut off 3 residues early in the read; its end comes from the germline J gene. The chain joins TRBV19 to TRBJ1-2; D may be TRBD1 (6 bases). The CDR3 is made up of 16 amino acids. The germline V gene has CDR1 LNHDA and CDR2 SQIVND (reference sequence). The part of the CDR3 DNA that was read is TGTGCCAGTAGGCCCAGCAGCGGGGGCAACACCTACGAC. It encodes CASRPSSGGNTYD. The full CDR3 is CASRPSSGGNTYDYTF.

The CDR3 sequence is CASSENRGPKTQYF. The CDR3 DNA, read in part, is TGTGCCAGCAGTGAAAACCGCGGGCCAAAGACT. The chain carries TRBV2 and TRBJ2-4, with D maybe TRBD2 (5 bases). The missing CDR3 end, 3 residues past where the read stops, is filled in from the germline J gene. The CDR3 totals 14 residues. CDR1 and CDR2 (germline): SNHLY, FYNNEI.